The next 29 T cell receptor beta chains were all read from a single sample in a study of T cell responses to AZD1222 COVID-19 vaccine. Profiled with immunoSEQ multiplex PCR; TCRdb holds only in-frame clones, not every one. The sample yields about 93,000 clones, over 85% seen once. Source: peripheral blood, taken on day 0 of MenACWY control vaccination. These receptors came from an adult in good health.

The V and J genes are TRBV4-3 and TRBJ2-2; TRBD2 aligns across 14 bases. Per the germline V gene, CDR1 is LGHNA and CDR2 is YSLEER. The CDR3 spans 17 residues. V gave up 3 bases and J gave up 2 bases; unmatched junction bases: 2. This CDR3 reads CASSQGLAGVNTGELFF. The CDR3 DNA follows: TGCGCCAGCAGCCAGGGACTAGCGGGGGTTAACACCGGGGAGCTGTTTTTT.

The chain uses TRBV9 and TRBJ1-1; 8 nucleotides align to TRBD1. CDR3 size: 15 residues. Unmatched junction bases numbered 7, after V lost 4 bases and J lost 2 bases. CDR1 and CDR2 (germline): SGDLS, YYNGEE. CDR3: CASSLGTGPNTEAFF. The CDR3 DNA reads TGTGCCAGCAGCCTAGGGACAGGTCCCAACACTGAAGCTTTCTTT.

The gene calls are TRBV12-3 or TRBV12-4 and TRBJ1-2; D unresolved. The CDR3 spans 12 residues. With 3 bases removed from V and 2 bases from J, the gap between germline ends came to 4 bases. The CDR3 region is CASSLGNYGYTF. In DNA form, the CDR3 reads TGTGCCAGCAGTTTGGGGAACTATGGCTACACCTTC.

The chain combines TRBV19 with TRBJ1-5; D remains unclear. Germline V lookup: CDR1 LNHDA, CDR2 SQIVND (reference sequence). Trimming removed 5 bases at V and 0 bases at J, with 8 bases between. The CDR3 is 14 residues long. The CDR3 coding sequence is TGTGCCAGTAGTCTCCAGACTAGCAATCAGCCCCAGCATTTT. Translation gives CASSLQTSNQPQHF.

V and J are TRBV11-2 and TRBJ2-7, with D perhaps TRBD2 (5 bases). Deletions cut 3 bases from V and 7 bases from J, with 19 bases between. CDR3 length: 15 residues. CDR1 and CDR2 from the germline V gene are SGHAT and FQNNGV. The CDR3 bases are TGTGCCAGCAGCTTCCCAATGGTGGCGGGTGTGGAGCAGTACTTC. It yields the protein CASSFPMVAGVEQYF.

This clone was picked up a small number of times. The CDR3 here is CASSVVGNSPLHF. Written as DNA, the CDR3 is TGTGCCAGCAGCGTAGTGGGGAATTCACCCCTCCACTTT. The chain couples TRBV9 to TRBJ1-6, with D uncertain. The CDR3 length is 13 residues. With 0 bases removed from V and 7 bases from J, the gap between germline ends came to 5 bases. Germline CDR1 reads SGDLS; CDR2 reads YYNGEE.

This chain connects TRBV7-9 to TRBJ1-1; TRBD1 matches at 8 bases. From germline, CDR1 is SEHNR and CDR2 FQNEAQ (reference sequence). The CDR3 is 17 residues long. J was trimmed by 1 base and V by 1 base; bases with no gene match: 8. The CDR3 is CASSLGLGQETNTEAFF. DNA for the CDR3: TGTGCCAGCAGCTTAGGATTGGGACAGGAGACGAACACTGAAGCTTTCTTT.

CDR3 sequence: CASSLSPSYGYTF. The CDR3 nucleotides read TGTGCCAGCAGTTTATCTCCCAGCTATGGCTACACCTTC. The chain is built from TRBV6-5 and TRBJ1-2; D not certain. CDR3 length: 13 residues. Between the trimmed V and J ends, which lost 4 bases and 4 bases, there was a span of 10 bases. The V gene's germline CDR1 is MNHEY and CDR2 SVGAGI.

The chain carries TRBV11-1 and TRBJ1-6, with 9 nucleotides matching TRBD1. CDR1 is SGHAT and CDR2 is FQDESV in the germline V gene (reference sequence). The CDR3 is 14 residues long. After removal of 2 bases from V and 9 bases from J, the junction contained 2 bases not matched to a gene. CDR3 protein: CASSLRTGASPLHF. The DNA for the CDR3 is TGTGCCAGCAGCTTAAGGACAGGGGCTTCACCCCTCCACTTT.

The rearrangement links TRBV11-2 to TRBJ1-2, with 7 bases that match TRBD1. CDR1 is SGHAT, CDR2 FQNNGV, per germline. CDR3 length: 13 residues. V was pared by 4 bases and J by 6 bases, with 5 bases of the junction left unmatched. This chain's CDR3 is CASSSQGTDGYTF. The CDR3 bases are TGTGCCAGCAGCTCACAGGGGACGGATGGCTACACCTTC.

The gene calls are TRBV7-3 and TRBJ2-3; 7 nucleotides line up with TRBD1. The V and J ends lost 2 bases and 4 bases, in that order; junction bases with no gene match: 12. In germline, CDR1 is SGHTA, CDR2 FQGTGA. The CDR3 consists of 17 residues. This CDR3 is CASSLGVSGGLPDTQYF. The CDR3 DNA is TGTGCCAGCAGCTTAGGTGTGTCAGGGGGTTTGCCAGATACGCAGTATTTT. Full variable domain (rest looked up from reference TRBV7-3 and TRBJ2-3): GAGVSQTPSNKVTEKGKYVELRCDPISGHTALYWYRQSLGQGPEFLIYFQGTGAADDSGLPNDRFFAVRPEGSVSTLKIQRTERGDSAVYLCASSLGVSGGLPDTQYFGPGTRLTVL.

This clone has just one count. The CDR3 region has the DNA TGTGCCAGCAGCGTCCCCGGCGGAGTTACGCAGTATTTT. Protein sequence: CASSVPGGVTQYF. The V gene is TRBV9, the J gene TRBJ2-3; D not resolved. This CDR3 comprises 13 residues. In germline, CDR1 is SGDLS, CDR2 YYNGEE. V was shortened by 2 bases and J by 8 bases, with 12 bases between the two germline ends.

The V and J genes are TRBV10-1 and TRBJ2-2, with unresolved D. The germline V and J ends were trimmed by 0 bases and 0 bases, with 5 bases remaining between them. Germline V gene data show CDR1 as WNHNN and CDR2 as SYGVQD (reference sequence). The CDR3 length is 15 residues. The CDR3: CASSESWPNTGELFF. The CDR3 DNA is TGCGCCAGCAGTGAGTCCTGGCCGAACACCGGGGAGCTGTTTTTT.

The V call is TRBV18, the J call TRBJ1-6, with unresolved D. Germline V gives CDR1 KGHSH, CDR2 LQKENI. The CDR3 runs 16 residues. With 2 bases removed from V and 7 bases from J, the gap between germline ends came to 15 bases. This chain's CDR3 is CASSPNVPVSNSPLHF. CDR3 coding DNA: TGTGCCAGCTCACCAAACGTTCCAGTTAGCAATTCACCCCTCCACTTT. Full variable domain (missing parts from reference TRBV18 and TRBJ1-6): NAGVMQNPRHLVRRRGQEARLRCSPMKGHSHVYWYRQLPEEGLKFMVYLQKENIIDESGMPKERFSAEFPKEGPSILRIQQVVRGDSAAYFCASSPNVPVSNSPLHFGNGTRLTVT.

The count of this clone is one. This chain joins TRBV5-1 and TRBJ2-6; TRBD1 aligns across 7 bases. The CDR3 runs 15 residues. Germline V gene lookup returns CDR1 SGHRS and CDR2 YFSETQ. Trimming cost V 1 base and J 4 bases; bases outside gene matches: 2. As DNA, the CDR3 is TGCGCCAGCAGCTTGCAGGGGGTCGGGGCCAACGTCCTGACTTTC. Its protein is CASSLQGVGANVLTF.

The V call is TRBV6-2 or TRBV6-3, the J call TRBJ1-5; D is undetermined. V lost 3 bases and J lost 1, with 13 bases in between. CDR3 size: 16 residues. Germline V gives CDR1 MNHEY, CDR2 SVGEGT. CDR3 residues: CASSYSLVDSNQPQHF. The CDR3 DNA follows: TGTGCCAGCAGTTATTCACTCGTGGACAGCAATCAGCCCCAGCATTTT.

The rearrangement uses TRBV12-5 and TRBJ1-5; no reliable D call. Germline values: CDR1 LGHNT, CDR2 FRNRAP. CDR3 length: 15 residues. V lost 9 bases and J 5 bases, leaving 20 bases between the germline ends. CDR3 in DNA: TGTGCTAGCAGTTTAAATTCAGCCAAATATCAGCCCCAGCATTTT. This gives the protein CASSLNSAKYQPQHF.

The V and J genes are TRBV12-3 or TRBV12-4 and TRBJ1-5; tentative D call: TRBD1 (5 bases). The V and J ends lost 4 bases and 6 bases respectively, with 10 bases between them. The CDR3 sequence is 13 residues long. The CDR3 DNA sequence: TGTGCCAGCAGTTCCCGCAGGGTTCAGCCCCAGCATTTT. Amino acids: CASSSRRVQPQHF.

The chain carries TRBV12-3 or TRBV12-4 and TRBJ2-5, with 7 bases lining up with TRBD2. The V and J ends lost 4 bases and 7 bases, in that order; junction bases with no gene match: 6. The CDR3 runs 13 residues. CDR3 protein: CASSWEGSRTQYF. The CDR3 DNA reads TGTGCCAGCAGTTGGGAGGGATCTAGGACCCAGTACTTC.

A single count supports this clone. The CDR3: CATSRTMTGDNEKLFF. CDR3 coding DNA: TGTGCCACCAGCAGGACAATGACAGGGGATAATGAAAAACTGTTTTTT. The chain couples TRBV15 to TRBJ1-4, with 8 positions matching TRBD1. The CDR3 contains 16 residues. Germline lookup yields CDR1 LNHNV and CDR2 YYDKDF (reference sequence). V dropped 3 bases and J dropped 4; count of bases not matched to a gene: 7. Full variable domain (missing parts from reference TRBV15 and TRBJ1-4): DAMVIQNPRYQVTQFGKPVTLSCSQTLNHNVMYWYQQKSSQAPKLLFHYYDKDFNNEADTPDNFQSRRPNTSFCFLDIRSPGLGDTAMYLCATSRTMTGDNEKLFFGSGTQLSVL.

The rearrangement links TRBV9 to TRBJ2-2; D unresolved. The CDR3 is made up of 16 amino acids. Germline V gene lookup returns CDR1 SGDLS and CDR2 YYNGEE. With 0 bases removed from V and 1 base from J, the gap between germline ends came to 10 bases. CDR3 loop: CASSVVVAGNTGELFF. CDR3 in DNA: TGTGCCAGCAGCGTAGTAGTGGCAGGGAACACCGGGGAGCTGTTTTTT.

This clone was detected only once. As DNA, the CDR3 is TGTGCCAGCAGCTTGAGTTCTTTAGAGACCCAGTACTTC. Encoded protein: CASSLSSLETQYF. V and J are TRBV7-3 and TRBJ2-5, with no clear D. The ends were cut back, 3 bases at V and 4 bases at J, with 9 bases in the middle. The CDR3 totals 13 residues. Germline values: CDR1 SGHTA, CDR2 FQGTGA.

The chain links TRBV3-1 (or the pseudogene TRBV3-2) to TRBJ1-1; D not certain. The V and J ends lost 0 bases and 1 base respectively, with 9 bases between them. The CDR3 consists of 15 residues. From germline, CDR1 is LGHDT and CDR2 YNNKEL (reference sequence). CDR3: CASSQDGGRNTEAFF. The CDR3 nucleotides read TGTGCCAGCAGCCAAGACGGCGGCAGGAACACTGAAGCTTTCTTT.

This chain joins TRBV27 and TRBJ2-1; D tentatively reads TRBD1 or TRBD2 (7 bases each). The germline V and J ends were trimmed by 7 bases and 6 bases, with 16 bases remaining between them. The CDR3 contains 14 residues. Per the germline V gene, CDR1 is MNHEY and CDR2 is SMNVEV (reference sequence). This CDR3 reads CASTPGGGRNEQFF. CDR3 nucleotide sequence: TGTGCCAGCACCCCAGGGGGGGGCCGCAATGAGCAGTTCTTC.

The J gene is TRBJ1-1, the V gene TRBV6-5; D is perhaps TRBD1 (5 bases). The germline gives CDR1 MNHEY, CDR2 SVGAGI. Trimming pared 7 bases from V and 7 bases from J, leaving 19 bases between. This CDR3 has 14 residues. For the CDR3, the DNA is TGTGCCAGCACCTCAGGGCCTCACAGCGGTGAAGCTTTCTTT. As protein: CASTSGPHSGEAFF.

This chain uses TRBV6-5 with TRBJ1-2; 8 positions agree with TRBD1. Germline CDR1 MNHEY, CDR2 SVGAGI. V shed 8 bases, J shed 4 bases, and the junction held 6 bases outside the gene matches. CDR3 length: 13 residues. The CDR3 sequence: CASEGDRGYGYTF. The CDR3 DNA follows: TGTGCCAGCGAGGGTGACAGGGGCTATGGCTACACCTTC.

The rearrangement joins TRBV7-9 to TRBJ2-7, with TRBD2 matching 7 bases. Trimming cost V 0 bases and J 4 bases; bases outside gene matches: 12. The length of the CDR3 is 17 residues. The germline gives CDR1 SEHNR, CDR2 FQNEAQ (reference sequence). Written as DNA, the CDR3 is TGTGCCAGCAGCTTAGCCGTCGGGACTACTAAACCTTACGAGCAGTACTTC. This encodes CASSLAVGTTKPYEQYF. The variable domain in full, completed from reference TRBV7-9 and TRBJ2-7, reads DTGVSQNPRHKITKRGQNVTFRCDPISEHNRLYWYRQTLGQGPEFLTYFQNEAQLEKSRLLSDRFSAERPKGSFSTLEIQRTEQGDSAMYLCASSLAVGTTKPYEQYFGPGTRLTVT.

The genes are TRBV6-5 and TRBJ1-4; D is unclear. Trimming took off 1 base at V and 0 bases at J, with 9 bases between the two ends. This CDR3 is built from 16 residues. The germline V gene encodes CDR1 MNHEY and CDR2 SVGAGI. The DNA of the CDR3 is TGTGCCAGCAGTTACTATGAGCGTCCAACTAATGAAAAACTGTTTTTT. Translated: CASSYYERPTNEKLFF.

The CDR3, as DNA: TGTGCCAGCAGCTCACAAGGTCCTGAAGCTTTCTTT. Protein: CASSSQGPEAFF. The rearrangement joins TRBV9 to TRBJ1-1, with unresolved D. There are 12 residues in the CDR3. V gave up 4 bases and J gave up 6 bases, with 10 bases separating them. Germline assignment: CDR1 SGDLS and CDR2 YYNGEE.